This T cell receptor (beta chain) came from a study of blood T cell repertoires in COVID-19. This clone showed up just once. Clones were sequenced by immunoSEQ multiplex PCR, and TCRdb holds only the in-frame ones, with some missing. The sample holds 250,000 to 300,000 clones; under 90% are singletons and the top ten take 1.5% to 2%. Sequences were obtained from PBMCs or T cells enriched from blood (not recorded which). The receptor's source is a woman in her forties who had recovered from COVID-19.

The CDR3 here is CASSALDSRETQYF. The CDR3 nucleotides are TGTGCCAGCAGCGCTCTAGACAGCCGAGAGACCCAGTACTTC. The J gene is TRBJ2-5, the V gene TRBV5-5; weak D call: TRBD1 (5 bases). The V end lost 4 bases, the J end lost 4 bases, and 14 bases lay between the germline ends. CDR3 length: 14 residues. Germline V gives CDR1 SGHKS, CDR2 YYEKEE (reference sequence).